The source of this TCR beta chain is a study of blood T cell repertoires in COVID-19. Study details: Sites in the United States, Italy and Spain provided acute and convalescent COVID-19 samples. T cells, B-cell-depleted T cells, or PBMCs supplied cDNA or gDNA.

Per the authors' pipeline: Quantification of nucleated cells was approximated via reference gene primer amplification. This table comes from immunoSEQ multiplex PCR, and its TCRdb copy is limited to in-frame clones, with some not included. V and J calls and clone size are given by that table; D and trimming were obtained from the DNA. The data contain tens of thousands of clones, around 91% of them seen just once; the ten biggest clones take up 2.7%. The CDR3 is made up of 14 amino acids. Trimming cost V 4 bases and J 0 bases, with 8 bases left between them. Germline-derived CDR1 and CDR2 are SGHKS and YYEKEE (reference sequence). The sample holds a few counts of this clone.

Specimen: peripheral blood. The TCR sequence derives from a man in his 70s with acute or convalescent COVID-19. This chain joins TRBV5-5 and TRBJ2-1; D might be TRBD1 (6 bases). The CDR3: CASSTGSSYNEQFF. CDR3 DNA: TGTGCCAGCAGCACAGGGAGCTCCTACAATGAGCAGTTCTTC.